The sequence of this T cell receptor beta chain was determined in a study of blood T cell repertoires in COVID-19. Study-wide background: Material from acute and convalescent COVID-19 was sourced from the United States, Italy and Spain. T cells, B-cell-depleted T cells, or PBMCs supplied cDNA or gDNA.

In the authors' workflow: Reference gene primer amplification gave nucleated cell count estimates. The assay was immunoSEQ multiplex PCR, and TCRdb's table has in-frame clones only and misses some. From that table come the V and J calls and clone size; the DNA was used to work out D and trimming. Of 160,000 or so clones listed, roughly 77% were seen once; the top ten hold 6.5%. V was trimmed by 3 bases and J by 5 bases, leaving 7 bases between them. The CDR3 length is 12 residues. Germline CDR1 and CDR2: LGHDT and YNNKEL (reference sequence). This chain connects TRBV3-1 (or the pseudogene TRBV3-2) to TRBJ2-5; no clear D. This sequence originates from a man in his 70s with active or convalescent COVID-19. The material sequenced was peripheral blood. In nucleotides, the CDR3 is TGTGCCAGCAGCCAGAACTCGGAGACCCAGTACTTC. This translates into CASSQNSETQYF.